A selection of T cell receptor beta chains follows, all from one sample in a study of cytomegalovirus exposure and HLA in healthy donors. TCRdb keeps only in-frame clones here, not all; method: immunoSEQ multiplex PCR. The table has more than 200,000 clones, roughly 80% seen once. Material: PBMCs. Receptor source: a man aged 35 to 55 in good health and CMV-seronegative. Each CDR3 is given with its conserved first and last residue. D genes are given only for firm matches. Clone size appears in some rows only: once, few, many, or a class for an expanded clone.

v_gene	d_gene	abundance	j_gene	CDR3aa	CDR3nt
TRBV6-6	TRBD1	few	TRBJ1-6	CASSRKQGANSPLHF	TGTGCCAGCAGCCGCAAGCAGGGGGCTAATTCACCCCTCCACTTT
TRBV11-2	NA	NA	TRBJ2-1	CASSLETGEQFF	TGTGCCAGCAGCTTAGAGACGGGTGAGCAGTTCTTC
TRBV6-5	NA	once	TRBJ2-3	CASSPQGADTQYF	TGTGCCAGCAGTCCTCAGGGCGCAGATACGCAGTATTTT
TRBV6-5	NA	NA	TRBJ2-5	CASSYSRWRPETQYF	TGTGCCAGCAGTTACTCGAGGTGGCGTCCAGAGACCCAGTACTTC
TRBV5-4	TRBD1	NA	TRBJ2-2	CASSVGQGNTGELFF	TGTGCCAGCAGCGTGGGACAGGGGAACACCGGGGAGCTGTTTTTT
TRBV5-1	NA	few	TRBJ2-7	CASSLSGTSSYEQYF	TGCGCCAGCAGCTTAAGCGGGACAAGCTCCTACGAGCAGTACTTC
TRBV7-9	TRBD1	NA	TRBJ1-2	CASSSSGQGAWGYTF	TGTGCCAGCAGCTCTTCAGGACAGGGGGCCTGGGGCTACACCTTC
TRBV27	NA	NA	TRBJ2-5	CASSPDRDTHYRETQYF	TGTGCCAGCAGTCCCGACCGGGACACACACTATAGGGAGACCCAGTACTTC
TRBV5-8	TRBD1	NA	TRBJ2-5	CASSFGQGQETQYF	TGTGCCAGCAGCTTTGGACAGGGACAAGAGACCCAGTACTTC
TRBV5-4	TRBD2	NA	TRBJ2-7	CASSLVGGNYEQYF	TGTGCCAGCAGCTTGGTGGGGGGGAACTACGAGCAGTACTTC
TRBV5-6	TRBD1	NA	TRBJ1-5	CASSYAGGADQPQHF	TGTGCCAGCAGTTATGCAGGGGGCGCGGATCAGCCCCAGCATTTT
TRBV2	TRBD1	NA	TRBJ1-2	CASSERQGTSYGYTF	TGTGCCAGCAGTGAAAGACAGGGCACATCCTATGGCTACACCTTC
TRBV11-2	NA	once	TRBJ2-1	CASSLAAGGLLLSYNEQFF	TGTGCCAGCAGCTTAGCGGCCGGGGGGCTCCTCCTCTCCTACAATGAGCAGTTCTTC
TRBV19	NA	NA	TRBJ1-1	CASGGGYLTEAFF	TGTGCCAGCGGGGGGGGCTACTTGACTGAAGCTTTCTTT
TRBV5-4	NA	NA	TRBJ1-4	CASSLKAGPATNEKLFF	TGTGCCAGCAGCTTGAAGGCGGGGCCGGCAACTAATGAAAAACTGTTTTTT
TRBV29-1	TRBD1	NA	TRBJ1-5	CSVGTGTQPQHF	TGCAGCGTGGGGACAGGGACTCAGCCCCAGCATTTT
TRBV28	TRBD1	NA	TRBJ2-5	CASSFEWDSRQETQYF	TGTGCCAGCAGTTTCGAATGGGACAGTCGCCAAGAGACCCAGTACTTC
TRBV7-9	NA	few	TRBJ2-7	CSSSEDYAYEQYF	TGTTCCAGCAGCGAAGACTACGCCTACGAGCAGTACTTC
TRBV7-6	TRBD2	NA	TRBJ2-5	CASSRSGGETQYF	TGTGCCAGCAGCCGTAGCGGGGGGGAGACCCAGTACTTC
TRBV19	NA	NA	TRBJ1-5	CASRRMGQGQQPQHF	TGTGCCAGTCGACGAATGGGGCAGGGGCAACAGCCCCAGCATTTT
TRBV29-1	NA	NA	TRBJ2-7	CSVETDTYEQYF	TGCAGCGTTGAAACGGACACCTACGAGCAGTACTTC
TRBV7-2	TRBD1	NA	TRBJ1-5	CASSLATGGEGQPQHF	TGTGCCAGCAGCTTAGCGACAGGGGGCGAGGGTCAGCCCCAGCATTTT
TRBV7-3	NA	NA	TRBJ2-7	CASSSQGSGEQYF	TGTGCCAGCAGCTCCCAGGGGTCGGGCGAGCAGTACTTC
TRBV10-3	TRBD1	once	TRBJ2-7	CAISDGQGVSYEQYF	TGTGCCATCAGTGATGGACAGGGGGTCTCCTACGAGCAGTACTTC
TRBV27	TRBD1	NA	TRBJ1-2	CASSFPRQGGRSEYGYTF	TGTGCCAGCAGTTTCCCCAGACAGGGAGGTAGGTCTGAATATGGCTACACCTTC
TRBV7-2	NA	NA	TRBJ2-3	CASSGGTSTDTQYF	TGTGCCAGCAGCGGGGGGACTAGCACAGATACGCAGTATTTT
TRBV5-1	TRBD2	NA	TRBJ2-5	CASNIYMGGGVETQYF	TGCGCCAGCAACATCTACATGGGGGGGGGAGTGGAGACCCAGTACTTC
TRBV21-1	NA	NA	TRBJ2-1	CASSFRTSGSKDEQFF	TGTGCCAGCAGCTTTCGGACTAGCGGGAGTAAGGATGAGCAGTTCTTC
TRBV30	NA	NA	TRBJ2-3	CAWSEQGTDTQYF	TGTGCCTGGAGTGAACAGGGCACAGATACGCAGTATTTT
TRBV7-8	TRBD1	NA	TRBJ1-1	CASSSPGQGHGTEAFF	TGTGCCAGCAGCTCCCCGGGACAGGGGCATGGCACTGAAGCTTTCTTT
TRBV7-9	NA	NA	TRBJ2-1	CASSRTEDNEQFF	TGTGCCAGCAGCCGGACAGAGGACAATGAGCAGTTCTTC
TRBV4-2	NA	NA	TRBJ2-7	CASSPSTDYEQYF	TGTGCCAGCAGCCCCTCGACAGATTACGAGCAGTACTTC
TRBV29-1	TRBD1	once	TRBJ2-7	CSGGQGKNEQYF	TGCAGCGGGGGACAGGGGAAAAACGAGCAGTACTTC
TRBV6-5	TRBD2	NA	TRBJ2-6	CASRTGGTGANVLTF	TGTGCCAGCAGGACGGGGGGGACTGGGGCCAACGTCCTGACTTTC
TRBV7-2	NA	NA	TRBJ1-4	CASSTPAGGTEKLFF	TGTGCCAGCAGTACCCCGGCGGGGGGGACTGAAAAACTGTTTTTT
TRBV5-1	TRBD1	NA	TRBJ2-4	CASSSGQGPAKNIQYF	TGCGCCAGCAGTTCAGGACAGGGGCCAGCCAAAAACATTCAGTACTTC
TRBV7-2	TRBD2	NA	TRBJ2-7	CASSTRASGRGYEQYF	TGTGCCAGCAGTACAAGGGCTAGCGGGAGGGGGTACGAGCAGTACTTC
TRBV6-1	NA	NA	TRBJ2-2	CASSEQGRSPGELFF	TGTGCCAGCAGTGAACAGGGAAGATCGCCCGGGGAGCTGTTTTTT
TRBV6-5	NA	few	TRBJ1-5	CASSYRGDSNQPQHF	TGTGCCAGCAGTTACAGAGGAGATAGCAATCAGCCCCAGCATTTT
TRBV28	TRBD1	few	TRBJ1-5	CASSLTGTGPYSNQPQHF	TGTGCCAGCAGTTTAACGGGGACAGGCCCTTATAGCAATCAGCCCCAGCATTTT